These 27 T cell receptor beta chains were sequenced from one sample in a study of blood T cell repertoires in COVID-19. Here immunoSEQ multiplex PCR was the method, and the copy in TCRdb shows in-frame clones only, minus some. In the table there are around 200,000 clones, around 91% of which are singletons. Material for sequencing was peripheral blood. These receptors were obtained from a man aged 45-65 years with acute or convalescent COVID-19.

The chain combines TRBV2 with TRBJ1-5; D not certain. In germline, CDR1 is SNHLY, CDR2 FYNNEI. The CDR3 extends over 15 amino acids. V dropped 3 bases and J dropped 0 bases, with 9 bases sitting between them. CDR3 sequence: CASSEDLTSNQPQHF. Here the CDR3 DNA reads TGTGCCAGCAGTGAGGACTTAACTAGCAATCAGCCCCAGCATTTT.

The chain is built from TRBV6-4 and TRBJ1-1, with TRBD1 as a possible D gene (5 bases). V gave up 6 bases and J gave up 1 base, with 9 bases separating them. The CDR3 totals 13 residues. Germline V gives CDR1 MRHNA, CDR2 SNTAGT. The DNA for the CDR3 is TGTGCCAGCAGCGTACAGGAGAACACTGAAGCTTTCTTT. Encoded protein: CASSVQENTEAFF.

This rearrangement joins TRBV7-2 to TRBJ1-1; D is possibly TRBD1 (5 bases). CDR1 and CDR2 from the germline V gene are SGHTA and FQGNSA. Trimming left V 3 bases short and J 2 bases short, with 7 bases between. The CDR3 sequence is 13 residues long. CDR3 protein: CASSFQGNTEAFF. CDR3 DNA sequence: TGTGCCAGCAGCTTTCAGGGAAACACTGAAGCTTTCTTT. Full variable domain (outside the CDR3, taken from reference TRBV7-2 and TRBJ1-1): GAGVSQSPSNKVTEKGKDVELRCDPISGHTALYWYRQSLGQGLEFLIYFQGNSAPDKSGLPSDRFSAERTGGSVSTLTIQRTQQEDSAVYLCASSFQGNTEAFFGQGTRLTVV.

V usage is TRBV7-2 and J usage is TRBJ1-2, with 7 bases fitting TRBD1. V was pared by 5 bases and J by 7 bases, with 10 bases of the junction left unmatched. The CDR3 contains 14 residues. In germline, CDR1 is SGHTA, CDR2 FQGNSA. CDR3 in DNA: TGTGCCAGCAGCAGGGGGGCAGGGGGTATTGGCTACACCTTC. It yields the protein CASSRGAGGIGYTF.

The chain recombines TRBV9 with TRBJ2-2, with D uncertain. CDR3 length equals 14 residues. Germline V gene lookup returns CDR1 SGDLS and CDR2 YYNGEE. Trimming removed 0 bases from V and 6 bases from J, with 9 bases in between. Here the CDR3 reads CASSVVGEAGELFF. For the CDR3, the DNA is TGTGCCAGCAGCGTAGTCGGCGAGGCCGGGGAGCTGTTTTTT.

The chain employs TRBV24-1 and TRBJ1-1; D unclear. The CDR3 is 12 residues long. Trimming removed 8 bases at V and 6 bases at J, with 12 bases between. Per germline, CDR1 KGHDR and CDR2 SFDVKD. CDR3 coding DNA: TGTGCCACCATGAATCAGGAGGCTGAAGCTTTCTTT. Translation: CATMNQEAEAFF.

The rearrangement joins TRBV11-2 to TRBJ2-5; 7 bases are a match to TRBD2. The CDR3 runs 13 residues. V dropped 3 bases and J dropped 5; count of bases not matched to a gene: 3. The V gene's germline CDR1 is SGHAT and CDR2 FQNNGV. The CDR3 here is CASSFGGGETQYF. CDR3 bases: TGTGCCAGCAGCTTCGGGGGAGGGGAGACCCAGTACTTC.

V is TRBV27 and J is TRBJ1-2; 7 positions agree with TRBD1. After removal of 6 bases from V and 6 bases from J, the junction contained 19 bases not matched to a gene. Germline assignment: CDR1 MNHEY and CDR2 SMNVEV (reference sequence). This CDR3 is built from 17 residues. The CDR3 protein is CASSPIVERNRGHGYTF. DNA for the CDR3: TGTGCCAGCAGCCCCATCGTGGAGAGAAATAGGGGGCATGGCTACACCTTC.

The J gene is TRBJ2-5, the V gene TRBV15, with TRBD1 matching 7 bases. CDR3 size: 17 residues. Unmatched junction bases numbered 15, after V lost 3 bases and J lost 5 bases. CDR1 is LNHNV, CDR2 YYDKDF, per germline (reference sequence). CDR3: CATSRTGMVPGLETQYF. CDR3 nucleotides: TGTGCCACCAGCAGGACAGGGATGGTCCCGGGGCTCGAGACCCAGTACTTC.

The J gene is TRBJ2-1, the V gene TRBV9; D is possibly TRBD1 (7 bases). From germline, CDR1 is SGDLS and CDR2 YYNGEE. There are 13 residues in the CDR3. Deletions cut 4 bases from V and 12 bases from J, with 17 bases between. The CDR3 region is CASSIQNRGGQFF. CDR3 bases: TGTGCCAGCAGCATTCAAAACAGGGGAGGGCAGTTCTTC. The full variable domain, its missing parts supplied by reference TRBV9 and TRBJ2-1, is DSGVTQTPKHLITATGQRVTLRCSPRSGDLSVYWYQQSLDQGLQFLIQYYNGEERAKGNILERFSAQQFPDLHSELNLSSLELGDSALYFCASSIQNRGGQFFGPGTRLTVL.

The chain combines TRBV18 with TRBJ2-7; TRBD2 matches 8 bases. CDR3 length: 17 amino acids. Germline-derived CDR1 and CDR2 are KGHSH and LQKENI. V was pared by 4 bases and J by 3 bases, with 14 bases of the junction left unmatched. CDR3 sequence: CASSLEGGRTTIYEQYF. The DNA of the CDR3 is TGTGCCAGCTCACTAGAAGGCGGGAGGACCACTATCTACGAGCAGTACTTC.

As concerns this clone: This sample also contains other DNA sequences that code for the same CDR3. This rearrangement joins TRBV2 to TRBJ2-2; 8 nucleotides line up with TRBD1. The ends lost 4 bases at V and 2 bases at J; junction bases unmatched: 3. This CDR3 is built from 15 residues. Germline CDR1 SNHLY, CDR2 FYNNEI. The CDR3 DNA sequence: TGTGCCAGCAGTGGACAGGGGAGCAACACCGGGGAGCTGTTTTTT. Protein sequence: CASSGQGSNTGELFF. Using reference TRBV2 and TRBJ2-2 for the parts outside the CDR3, the full variable domain is EPEVTQTPSHQVTQMGQEVILRCVPISNHLYFYWYRQILGQKVEFLVSFYNNEISEKSEIFDDQFSVERPDGSNFTLKIRSTKLEDSAMYFCASSGQGSNTGELFFGEGSRLTVL.

The J gene is TRBJ1-5, the V gene TRBV6-2 or TRBV6-3; D is possibly TRBD1 (5 bases). Germline V lookup: CDR1 MNHEY, CDR2 SVGEGT. V dropped 2 bases and J dropped 1 base, with 9 bases sitting between them. The CDR3 is 15 residues long. CDR3 sequence reads: CASSYGWGSNQPQHF. CDR3 coding DNA: TGTGCCAGCAGTTACGGCTGGGGCAGCAATCAGCCCCAGCATTTT.

The gene calls are TRBV6-2 or TRBV6-3 and TRBJ2-2; D may be TRBD2 (6 bases). CDR1 is MNHEY, CDR2 SVGEGT, per germline. The ends were cut back, 0 bases at V and 1 base at J, with 9 bases in the middle. The CDR3 is 16 amino acids. CDR3 loop: CASSYSTRRNTGELFF. CDR3 DNA sequence: TGTGCCAGCAGTTACTCGACTAGGAGGAACACCGGGGAGCTGTTTTTT.

The J gene is TRBJ2-1, the V gene TRBV2; 8 bases line up with TRBD2. The CDR3 is made up of 15 amino acids. Germline assignment: CDR1 SNHLY and CDR2 FYNNEI. J was trimmed by 0 bases and V by 7 bases; bases with no gene match: 5. CDR3 region: CASTVAGSSYNEQFF. As DNA, the CDR3 is TGTGCCAGCACCGTAGCGGGGAGCTCCTACAATGAGCAGTTCTTC.

The J gene is TRBJ2-5, the V gene TRBV7-2; 9 bases line up with TRBD2. The CDR3 has 16 residues. In germline, CDR1 is SGHTA, CDR2 FQGNSA. Trimming at V came to 2 bases and at J to 5 bases, leaving 9 bases not matched to a gene. The CDR3 region has the DNA TGTGCCAGCAGCTTATTTGCAGCGGGGGGAGGTGAGACCCAGTACTTC. This translates into CASSLFAAGGGETQYF.

This CDR3 reads CASSPARVDYEQYF. As DNA, the CDR3 is TGCGCCAGCAGCCCGGCGCGGGTCGACTACGAGCAGTACTTC. The chain uses TRBV5-1 and TRBJ2-7, with D possibly TRBD2 on 5 matching bases. The CDR3 runs to 14 residues. Germline V lookup: CDR1 SGHRS, CDR2 YFSETQ. V was pared by 4 bases and J by 3 bases, with 14 bases between.

The gene calls are TRBV6-5 and TRBJ2-7; 8 positions match TRBD1. V gave up 6 bases and J gave up 1 base; unmatched junction bases: 2. The CDR3 spans 13 residues. Germline CDR1 and CDR2: MNHEY and SVGAGI. The CDR3 DNA sequence: TGTGCCAGCAGCCGGACAGGGTCCTACGAGCAGTACGTC. As protein: CASSRTGSYEQYV.

The chain combines TRBV6-1 with TRBJ2-3; 11 nucleotides agree with TRBD2. The CDR3 has 17 residues. In germline, CDR1 is MNHNS, CDR2 SASEGT. The trim removed 4 bases at V and 5 bases at J, leaving 11 bases unmatched. CDR3 sequence: CASSGTSGGSEGDTQYF. The CDR3 nucleotides are TGTGCCAGCAGTGGTACTAGCGGGGGCTCCGAGGGAGATACGCAGTATTTT.

The rearrangement links TRBV7-9 to TRBJ2-7; the match to TRBD1 covers 9 bases. The length of the CDR3 is 15 residues. Germline CDR1 SEHNR, CDR2 FQNEAQ (reference sequence). V shed 5 bases, J shed 2 bases, and the junction held 7 bases outside the gene matches. This CDR3 reads CASSPPGQGPYEQYF. CDR3 nucleotides: TGTGCCAGCAGCCCACCGGGACAGGGACCCTACGAGCAGTACTTC.

V is TRBV7-3 and J is TRBJ2-2, with 9 bases lining up with TRBD2. CDR1 is SGHTA and CDR2 is FQGTGA in the germline V gene. V shed 5 bases and J 7 bases; nucleotides not matched to a gene: 8. The CDR3 is 15 residues long. The DNA of the CDR3 is TGTGCCAGCAGCCCGGTAGCGGGAGCACGCGGGGAGCTGTTTTTT. Its protein product is CASSPVAGARGELFF.

This clone was seen only once. This chain joins TRBV19 and TRBJ2-6; possible D gene TRBD1, 6 bases. The CDR3 length is 18 residues. Trimming cost V 4 bases and J 0 bases, with 16 bases left between them. Germline CDR1 and CDR2: LNHDA and SQIVND (reference sequence). The CDR3 protein is CASSTRQAQSSGANVLTF. CDR3 nucleotide sequence: TGTGCCAGTAGTACAAGACAGGCCCAGAGCTCTGGGGCCAACGTCCTGACTTTC.

The V call is TRBV7-9, the J call TRBJ1-6; 9 bases fit TRBD1. Trimming took 0 bases from V and 7 from J; bases not matched to a gene: 1. Germline V lookup: CDR1 SEHNR, CDR2 FQNEAQ (reference sequence). The CDR3 has 15 amino acids. CDR3 sequence reads: CASSLAGQGNSPLHF. CDR3 DNA sequence: TGTGCCAGCAGCTTAGCGGGACAGGGCAATTCACCCCTCCACTTT.

This sequence joins TRBV7-9 and TRBJ2-7; TRBD1 agrees at 9 bases. This CDR3 has 15 amino acids. After removal of 4 bases from V and 5 bases from J, the junction contained 9 bases not matched to a gene. Germline CDR1 reads SEHNR; CDR2 reads FQNEAQ (reference sequence). CDR3 region: CASSSPGTGIDEQYF. In nucleotides, the CDR3 is TGTGCCAGCAGCTCCCCCGGGACAGGGATCGACGAGCAGTACTTC. The whole variable domain, remainder taken from reference TRBV7-9 and TRBJ2-7, is DTGVSQNPRHKITKRGQNVTFRCDPISEHNRLYWYRQTLGQGPEFLTYFQNEAQLEKSRLLSDRFSAERPKGSFSTLEIQRTEQGDSAMYLCASSSPGTGIDEQYFGPGTRLTVT.

The rearrangement uses TRBV4-1 and TRBJ1-5; D is unresolved. Germline lookup yields CDR1 MGHRA and CDR2 YSYEKL. The CDR3 extends over 13 amino acids. V was clipped by 1 base and J by 7 bases, with 8 bases between them. CDR3 sequence reads: CASSQVRGQPQHF. The CDR3 coding sequence is TGCGCCAGCAGCCAAGTACGAGGACAGCCCCAGCATTTT.

J is TRBJ1-1 and V is TRBV30; D perhaps matches TRBD1 (5 bases). Germline V gives CDR1 GTSNPN, CDR2 SVGIG (reference sequence). V was pared by 0 bases and J by 11 bases, with 16 bases between. The CDR3 has 13 amino acids. The CDR3 spells CAWSVSWTWKAFF. DNA for the CDR3: TGTGCCTGGAGTGTATCTTGGACATGGAAGGCTTTCTTT.

V is TRBV18 and J is TRBJ2-5; D uncertain. Trimming left V 0 bases short and J 1 base short, with 6 bases between. Germline CDR1 KGHSH, CDR2 LQKENI. This CDR3 contains 14 residues. CDR3 coding DNA: TGTGCCAGCTCACCACCGATGGCCCAAGAGACCCAGTACTTC. This encodes CASSPPMAQETQYF.